The table lists the clone carrying this TCR beta chain with many counts. What it binds is not known. This sample stems from a study of T cell repertoires in cytomegalovirus infection. The germline V gene encodes CDR1 LNHDA and CDR2 SQIVND (reference sequence). The germline V and J ends were trimmed by 10 bases and 6 bases, with 13 bases remaining between them. This CDR3 spans 12 amino acids. TCRdb re-called the reads with MiXCR, one entry per CDR3 protein. The table includes tens of thousands of distinct CDR3 sequences, over 3.5% detected once. General study results and limits: Of the TCR beta families, the public ones yielded a cumulative frequency that identified carriers of CMV plus the relevant HLA.

The chain links TRBV19 to TRBJ2-1; TRBD2 is a possible D gene (6 bases). Source material: PBMCs. The receptor was isolated from a human donor in good health (CMV status not recorded). Some clones in this sample may be carry-over from other donors' samples. CDR3 DNA: TGTGCCACCATGGGGGAGGCCAATGAGCAGTTCTTC. Amino acid sequence: CATMGEANEQFF.